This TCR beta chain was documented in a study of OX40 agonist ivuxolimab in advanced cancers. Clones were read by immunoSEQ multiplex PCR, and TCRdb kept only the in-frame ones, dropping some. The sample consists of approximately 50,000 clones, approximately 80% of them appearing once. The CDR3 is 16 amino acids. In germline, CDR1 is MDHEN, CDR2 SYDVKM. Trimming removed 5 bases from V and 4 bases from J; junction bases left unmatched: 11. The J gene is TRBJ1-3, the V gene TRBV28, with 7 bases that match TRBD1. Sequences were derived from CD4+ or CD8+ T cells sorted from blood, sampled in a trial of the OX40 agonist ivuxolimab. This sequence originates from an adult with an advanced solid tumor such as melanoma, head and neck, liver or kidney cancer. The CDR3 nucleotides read TGTGCCAGCAGTCCGCTGACAGGGCGAGGCGGAAACACCATATATTTT. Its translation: CASSPLTGRGGNTIYF. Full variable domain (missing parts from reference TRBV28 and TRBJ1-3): DVKVTQSSRYLVKRTGEKVFLECVQDMDHENMFWYRQDPGLGLRLIYFSYDVKMKEKGDIPEGYSVSREKKERFSLILESASTNQTSMYLCASSPLTGRGGNTIYFGEGSWLTVV.